This record concerns one TCR beta chain sequence. As yet, its antigen is unknown. RNA was isolated and reverse transcribed to cDNA, the sequencing template. The protocol was immunoSEQ multiplex PCR, while the TCRdb copy is restricted to in-frame clones and leaves out a portion. In the table there are 150,000 to 250,000 clones, approximately 60% of which are singletons. This record belongs to a study of CD8+ T cells in alopecia areata. Study-wide context: Oral tofacitinib (5 to 10 mg twice daily) was administered to treated patients.

Indicated treatment: oral pan-JAK inhibitor, 5-10 mg twice daily. Study-level findings and limits: Both scalp clonality and the expanded CD8+ clones among the top 100 showed a significant decrease with tofacitinib. In blood and scalp, many expanded lesional clones persisted during tofacitinib.

This sequence originates from a human donor with alopecia areata. Sequences were derived from CD4+ T cells sorted from blood, sampled at week 4, from a patient treated with tofacitinib.

The CDR3 DNA reads TGTGCCACCAGCAGAGACCTAGACGGGTCGTACGAGCAGTACTTC. Its translation: CATSRDLDGSYEQYF. V usage is TRBV15 and J usage is TRBJ2-7, with D hard to call. V was pared by 0 bases and J by 4 bases, with 13 bases between. This CDR3 has 15 amino acids. Germline CDR1 is LNHNV and CDR2 is YYDKDF (reference sequence).